This T cell receptor beta chain was recovered during a study of blood T cell repertoires in COVID-19. Background on the study: There were acute and convalescent COVID-19 samples, and they came from the United States, Italy and Spain.

The germline V gene has CDR1 SNHLY and CDR2 FYNNEI. The CDR3 length is 14 residues. V lost 7 bases, J lost 0 bases, and 10 bases lay in between. Some clones are missing from TCRdb's copy, which holds only in-frame ones; the method was immunoSEQ multiplex PCR. The sample carries about 200,000 clones, around nine tenths recorded once. The V call is TRBV2, the J call TRBJ2-1; D is undetermined. The sequence was collected from a man aged 55 to 70 with active or convalescent COVID-19. Sample: peripheral blood. CDR3 DNA: TGTGCCAGCATGGAAGCGAGCTCCTACAATGAGCAGTTCTTC. Protein product: CASMEASSYNEQFF.